Reported below is one TCR beta chain. Its specificity is unknown. The data stem from a study of vaccination and CD4 T cells after COVID-19. The wider study: Vaccinees got either two BNT162b2 doses or two mRNA-1273 doses. In culture, cells were exposed to overlapping spike peptides from SARS-CoV-2, HCoV-NL63, HCoV-OC43 and HCoV-229E.

Treatment defined: approximately 9-day PBMC culture with coronavirus spike peptide pools or control peptides (ViraFEST assay). An unexposed donor provided the CD4+ T cells, which were collected before the COVID-19 pandemic (2011-2018). Sequencing of DNA taken from cultured CD4+ T cells relied on the Oncomine TCR Beta short-read assay. Genomic DNA was drawn out of CD4+ T cells grown in culture. TCRdb reprocessed the PCR reads with MiXCR, giving one entry per CDR3 protein. The sample yields roughly 7,000 distinct CDR3 sequences, roughly 23% seen once. The sequence was collected from a human donor in good health. Sequencing input: CD4+ T cells from blood, cultured in vitro.

In nucleotides, the CDR3 is TGCGCCAGCAGCTTGGAGGGGACCCAGTACTTC. Its translation is CASSLEGTQYF. J is TRBJ2-5 and V is TRBV5-1; D remains ambiguous. Germline V gives CDR1 SGHRS, CDR2 YFSETQ. The CDR3 has 11 amino acids. V shed 0 bases and J shed 7 bases, with 4 bases lying between them.